The text below deals with one TCR beta chain. Antigen specificity is unknown. Data came from immunoSEQ multiplex PCR; TCRdb stores just in-frame clones and leaves some out. The sample holds about 43,000 clones, over 75% seen once. Germline V CDR1 and CDR2: MNHEY, SMNVEV (reference sequence). The CDR3 runs 14 residues. V gave up 3 bases and J gave up 0 bases, with 8 bases separating them. These data are taken from a study of ipilimumab plus nivolumab after autologous stem cell transplantation. General study results and limits: The authors say TCR, Treg and microbiome findings warrant further study.

The sequencing used PBMCs, collected in a trial of ipilimumab plus nivolumab as post-transplant consolidation. The TCR originated in a male donor with multiple myeloma. This chain links TRBV27 with TRBJ1-2; perhaps TRBD1 as D (5 bases). The CDR3 bases are TGTGCCAGCAGTTTCGACAGAGCTAACTATGGCTACACCTTC. Encoded protein: CASSFDRANYGYTF.